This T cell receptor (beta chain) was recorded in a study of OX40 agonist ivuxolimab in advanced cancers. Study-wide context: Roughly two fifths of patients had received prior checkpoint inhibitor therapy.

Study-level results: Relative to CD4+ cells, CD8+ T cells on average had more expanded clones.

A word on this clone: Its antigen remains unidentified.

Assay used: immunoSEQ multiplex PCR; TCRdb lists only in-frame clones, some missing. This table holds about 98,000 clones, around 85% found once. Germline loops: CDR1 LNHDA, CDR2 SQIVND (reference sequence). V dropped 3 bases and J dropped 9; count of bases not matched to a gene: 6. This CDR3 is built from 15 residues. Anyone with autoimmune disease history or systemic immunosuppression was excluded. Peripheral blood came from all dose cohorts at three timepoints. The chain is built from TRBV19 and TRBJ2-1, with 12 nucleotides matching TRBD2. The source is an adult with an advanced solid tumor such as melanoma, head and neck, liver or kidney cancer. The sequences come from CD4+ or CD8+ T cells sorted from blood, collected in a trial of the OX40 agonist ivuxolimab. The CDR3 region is CASSISSGGAVEQFF. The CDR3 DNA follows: TGTGCCAGTAGTATCTCTAGCGGGGGGGCGGTTGAGCAGTTCTTC.